Below are 15 T cell receptor beta chains sequenced from a single sample in a study of blood T cell repertoires in COVID-19. Sequencing was performed with immunoSEQ multiplex PCR; in TCRdb, only in-frame clones are kept and a portion is missing. The sample includes around 100,000 clones, 89% of them seen just once. The specimen sequenced was peripheral blood. Receptor source: a woman aged 60 to 75 with acute or convalescent COVID-19.

The chain combines TRBV11-2 with TRBJ1-1, with D possibly being TRBD1 (6 bases). The CDR3 extends over 13 amino acids. The germline gives CDR1 SGHAT, CDR2 FQNNGV. The V end was cut by 5 bases, the J end by 4 bases, with 11 bases between. CDR3: CASSTQGPTEAFF. DNA for the CDR3: TGTGCCAGCAGCACTCAGGGGCCCACTGAAGCTTTCTTT.

The chain links TRBV14 to TRBJ1-5, with D unresolved. CDR3 length equals 14 residues. Trimming took off 3 bases at V and 0 bases at J, with 6 bases between the two ends. Germline loops: CDR1 SGHDN, CDR2 FVKESK. CDR3 nucleotide sequence: TGTGCCAGCAGCCACCCTTCTAGCAATCAGCCCCAGCATTTT. Translation gives CASSHPSSNQPQHF. The complete variable domain, with remaining parts taken from reference TRBV14 and TRBJ1-5, reads EAGVTQFPSHSVIEKGQTVTLRCDPISGHDNLYWYRRVMGKEIKFLLHFVKESKQDESGMPNNRFLAERTGGTYSTLKVQPAELEDSGVYFCASSHPSSNQPQHFGDGTRLSIL.

The genes are TRBV18 and TRBJ2-1; perhaps TRBD1 as D (5 bases). The germline CDR1 and CDR2 sequences are KGHSH and LQKENI. CDR3 length: 15 residues. Deletions cut 1 base from V and 5 bases from J, with 12 bases between. Here the CDR3 reads CASSPRSQGNNEQFF. In DNA form, the CDR3 reads TGTGCCAGCTCACCACGGTCCCAGGGCAACAATGAGCAGTTCTTC.

The rearrangement uses TRBV6-5 and TRBJ2-1; D might be TRBD1 (5 bases). The CDR3 sequence is 11 residues long. The germline V gene has CDR1 MNHEY and CDR2 SVGAGI. V was trimmed by 8 bases and J by 5 bases, leaving 7 bases between them. The CDR3 DNA reads TGTGCCAGCGGGGCCAACAATGAGCAGTTCTTC. Translating gives CASGANNEQFF.

V usage is TRBV5-4 and J usage is TRBJ2-1; 8 bases match TRBD2. There are 16 residues in the CDR3. The V gene end was trimmed by 5 bases and the J gene end by 1 base; junction bases not matched to a gene: 8. The germline CDR1 and CDR2 sequences are SGHNT and YYREEE (reference sequence). The CDR3 sequence is CASRSLGRESYNEQFF. Written as DNA, the CDR3 is TGTGCCAGCAGATCCCTCGGGAGGGAATCCTACAATGAGCAGTTCTTC.

This clone was detected once. V is TRBV9 and J is TRBJ2-5, with TRBD2 as a possible D gene (5 bases). Trimming took 0 bases from V and 5 from J, leaving 11 bases between them. This CDR3 has 14 amino acids. CDR1 is SGDLS and CDR2 is YYNGEE in the germline V gene. In DNA, the CDR3 is TGTGCCAGCAGCGTAGGGACTCTAAGGGAGACCCAGTACTTC. It translates to CASSVGTLRETQYF.

The gene calls are TRBV5-1 and TRBJ2-2; D gene ambiguous. V shed 0 bases and J shed 3 bases, with 12 bases lying between them. Germline CDR1 is SGHRS and CDR2 is YFSETQ. The CDR3 extends over 16 amino acids. CDR3 DNA sequence: TGCGCCAGCAGCTTGGTTGCTCAACGGTACACCGGGGAGCTGTTTTTT. It specifies CASSLVAQRYTGELFF. Full variable domain (remainder filled in from reference TRBV5-1 and TRBJ2-2): KAGVTQTPRYLIKTRGQQVTLSCSPISGHRSVSWYQQTPGQGLQFLFEYFSETQRNKGNFPGRFSGRQFSNSRSEMNVSTLELGDSALYLCASSLVAQRYTGELFFGEGSRLTVL.

As for this clone: One end of the junction is discordant with germline, which a read error may explain. The chain is built from TRBV12-3 or TRBV12-4 and TRBJ1-3; D ambiguous. CDR3 length: 11 amino acids. CDR3 bases: TGTGCCAGCAGTTTACGTAATTCAAACCGGTTT. It codes for CASSLRNSNRF.

This clone has only a few counts. The rearrangement links TRBV7-9 to TRBJ1-5; D unclear. V was cut by 7 bases and J by 0 bases, with 16 bases left in between. The CDR3 length is 16 residues. CDR1 and CDR2 (germline): SEHNR, FQNEAQ (reference sequence). The CDR3 spells CASTQRADYSNQPQHF. The CDR3 bases are TGTGCCAGCACCCAACGCGCGGATTATAGCAATCAGCCCCAGCATTTT.

The chain is built from TRBV28 and TRBJ2-7, with D uncertain. V lost 5 bases and J 7 bases, leaving 15 bases between the germline ends. This CDR3 contains 13 residues. Per germline, CDR1 MDHEN and CDR2 SYDVKM. The CDR3 loop is CASSPPTVREQYF. The CDR3 nucleotides are TGTGCCAGCAGTCCACCAACGGTGAGGGAGCAGTACTTC.

The CDR3 DNA follows: TGCGCCAGCAGCCTGTCGGGACAGTCTTTCTATGGCTACACCTTC. Protein sequence: CASSLSGQSFYGYTF. The chain uses TRBV5-1 and TRBJ1-2; the match to TRBD1 covers 7 bases. The germline V gene has CDR1 SGHRS and CDR2 YFSETQ. The ends lost 4 bases at V and 4 bases at J; junction bases unmatched: 10. This CDR3 spans 15 amino acids.

This clone was picked up a small number of times. This chain uses TRBV6-6 with TRBJ1-6, with D maybe TRBD1 (5 bases). The V gene's germline CDR1 is MNHNY and CDR2 SVGAGI (reference sequence). V was cut by 5 bases and J by 7 bases, with 6 bases left in between. CDR3 length equals 12 residues. The CDR3 spells CASSPGNSPLHF. For the CDR3, the DNA is TGTGCCAGCAGTCCAGGGAATTCACCCCTCCACTTT.

The chain carries TRBV19 and TRBJ1-5; 8 nucleotides align to TRBD1. CDR3 length equals 16 residues. J gave up 0 bases and V 7 bases, and 8 bases lay outside the gene matches. CDR1 and CDR2 (germline): LNHDA, SQIVND (reference sequence). The CDR3 sequence is CASNNRGDYSNQPQHF. In DNA form, the CDR3 reads TGTGCCAGTAATAACAGGGGGGATTATAGCAATCAGCCCCAGCATTTT.

V gene TRBV30 combines with J gene TRBJ1-5; a possible D gene is TRBD1 (6 bases). There are 14 residues in the CDR3. V was cut by 2 bases and J by 1 base, with 9 bases left in between. Germline lookup yields CDR1 GTSNPN and CDR2 SVGIG (reference sequence). The CDR3 here is CAWSSGGSNQPQHF. The CDR3 region has the DNA TGTGCCTGGAGTAGCGGGGGCAGCAATCAGCCCCAGCATTTT.

The genes are TRBV5-1 and TRBJ2-7, with D possibly matching TRBD2 (6 bases). The CDR3 contains 14 residues. Per germline, CDR1 SGHRS and CDR2 YFSETQ. CDR3 coding DNA: TGCGCCAGCCGCTTTGACTCTCGGGGGAACGAGCAGTACGTC. It specifies CASRFDSRGNEQYV.